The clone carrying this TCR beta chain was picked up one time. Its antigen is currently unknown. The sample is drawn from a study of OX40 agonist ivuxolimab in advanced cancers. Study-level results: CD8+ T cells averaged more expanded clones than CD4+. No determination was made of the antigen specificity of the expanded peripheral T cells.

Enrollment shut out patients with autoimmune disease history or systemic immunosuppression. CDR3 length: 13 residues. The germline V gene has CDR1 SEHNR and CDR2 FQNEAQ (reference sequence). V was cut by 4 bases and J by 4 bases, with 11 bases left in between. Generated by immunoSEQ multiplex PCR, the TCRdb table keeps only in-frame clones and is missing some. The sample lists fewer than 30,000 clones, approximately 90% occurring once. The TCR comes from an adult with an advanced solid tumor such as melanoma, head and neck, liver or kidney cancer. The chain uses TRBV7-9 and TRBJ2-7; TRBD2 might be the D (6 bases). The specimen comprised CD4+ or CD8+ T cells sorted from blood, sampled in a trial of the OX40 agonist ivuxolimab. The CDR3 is CASSSGLRYEQYF. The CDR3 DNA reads TGTGCCAGCAGCTCGGGACTGCGGTACGAGCAGTACTTC.